The rows below give T cell receptor beta chains drawn from one sample of a study of prognosis after radiotherapy for stage I lung cancer. TCRdb passed the multiplex PCR reads through MiXCR, listing each CDR3 protein once. Of roughly 30,000 distinct CDR3 sequences in the sample, about 32% were seen once. This specimen consisted of PBMCs, obtained before or after stereotactic body radiation therapy (not recorded which). These receptors originate from a donor of 50 years or more with non-small cell lung cancer. Both conserved end residues are part of each CDR3. D genes are given only for firm matches. Expanded clones get a size class; other rows say once, few or many, or leave the size out.

j_call | clone_size | d_call | v_call | cdr3_nt | cdr3_aa
TRBJ1-1 | once | - | TRBV6-2/TRBV6-3 | TGTGCCAGCAGCCCCTCCCCAGGGAACACTGAAGCTTTCTTT | CASSPSPGNTEAFF
TRBJ2-5 | many | - | TRBV18 | TGTGCCAGCTCACCACAGAACGGGCTCCAAGAGACCCAGTACTTC | CASSPQNGLQETQYF
TRBJ1-1 | - | - | TRBV6-5 | TGTGCCATCAGTTACCTATCGGGGTTCTCTTTCTTT | CAISYLSGFSFF
TRBJ1-2 | many | - | TRBV20-1 | TGCAGTGCTAGAGGACAGGCTCTAAGGGACTATGGCTACACCTTC | CSARGQALRDYGYTF
TRBJ1-2 | - | TRBD1 | TRBV9 | TGTGCCAGCGGCGTAGGGACAGATGGCTACACCTTT | CASGVGTDGYTF
TRBJ1-2 | - | - | TRBV10-3 | TGTGCCATCAGTGAAACGTGGGATTATGGCTACACCTTC | CAISETWDYGYTF
TRBJ2-2 | - | TRBD2 | TRBV6-2/TRBV6-3 | TGTGCCAGCAGCTCCGCGACTAGCTGGGGCACCGGGCAGCTTTTTTTT | CASSSATSWGTGQLFF
TRBJ1-2 | many | TRBD1 | TRBV9 | TGTGCCAGCAGCGGGGCCGGGACAGTGAATGGCTACACCTTC | CASSGAGTVNGYTF
TRBJ2-1 | many | TRBD1 | TRBV10-3 | TGTGCCACGCTGGGACAGGAGACCTACAATGAGCAGTTCTTC | CATLGQETYNEQFF
TRBJ1-5 | many | TRBD1 | TRBV6-1 | TGTGCCAGCAGTGTCCGGACAGGCGACTATAGCAATCAGCCCCAGCATTTT | CASSVRTGDYSNQPQHF
TRBJ2-3 | many | TRBD1 | TRBV5-4 | TGTGCCAGCAGCACGCAGACAGGGGGCACAGATACGCAGTATTTT | CASSTQTGGTDTQYF
TRBJ2-5 | many | - | TRBV20-1 | TGCAGTGCCACAGCGTTAACGTACCAAGAGACCCAGTACTTC | CSATALTYQETQYF
TRBJ2-2 | once | - | TRBV12-3/TRBV12-4 | TGTGCCAGCAGTTTGTGGGCAAACACCGGGGAGCTGTTTTTT | CASSLWANTGELFF
TRBJ1-4 | many | TRBD1 | TRBV5-4 | TGTGCCAGCAGCTTTACAGGGGGCGGTGAAAAACTGTTTTTT | CASSFTGGGEKLFF
TRBJ1-1 | many | - | TRBV7-9 | TGTGCCAGCAGCTTAGGGCCGCTGAACACTGAAGCTTTCTTT | CASSLGPLNTEAFF
TRBJ1-2 | many | - | TRBV18 | TGTGCCAGCTCACCTAACAGAGACCTCTATGGCTACACCTTC | CASSPNRDLYGYTF
TRBJ2-3 | - | - | TRBV2 | TGTGCCAGCAGCGGGTACTTGGAAGATACGCAGTATTTT | CASSGYLEDTQYF
TRBJ1-5 | many | - | TRBV18 | TGTGCCAGCTCACCAAGGGAGGCTCAGCCCCAGCATTTT | CASSPREAQPQHF
TRBJ1-2 | many | - | TRBV19 | TGTGCCAGTACCGCCAGGGCCGGCGAAGGCTACACCTTC | CASTARAGEGYTF
TRBJ1-2 | many | TRBD1 | TRBV7-9 | TGTGCCAGCAGCCTGGACAGGTTCTATGGCTACACCTTC | CASSLDRFYGYTF
TRBJ2-3 | many | TRBD1 | TRBV5-1 | TGCGCCAGCGGTACAGGGGGTAGTACAGATACGCAGTATTTT | CASGTGGSTDTQYF
TRBJ1-4 | many | - | TRBV6-1 | TGTGCCAGCCGAAGGAGTCGTAATGAAAAACTGTTTTTT | CASRRSRNEKLFF
TRBJ2-6 | - | TRBD1 | TRBV6-6 | TGTGCCAGCAGTTACTCGATCTATCCGGGACAGGGGATGTCTGGGGCCAACGTCCTGACTTTC | CASSYSIYPGQGMSGANVLTF
TRBJ2-1 | - | - | TRBV11-2 | TGTGCCAGCAGCTTAGATTGCCTCTCGCAGAGCTCCTACAATGAGCAGTTCTTC | CASSLDCLSQSSYNEQFF